The rows below give T cell receptor beta chains drawn from one sample of a study of shared clonotypes between healthy human individuals. Clones were sequenced by immunoSEQ multiplex PCR, and TCRdb holds only the in-frame ones, with some missing. The table includes roughly 320,000 clones, about nine tenths detected once. Input material: memory CD8+ T cells sorted from blood. These receptor sequences come from a man aged 18 to 29 in good health. Both conserved end residues are part of each CDR3. The D gene is left open where the match is weak.

TRBV6-1,TRBJ2-3,NA,CASSEWGGATDTQYF
TRBV29-1,TRBJ2-1,NA,CSVGLGGYNEQFF
TRBV4-3,TRBJ2-1,TRBD2,CASSQELAGAYNEQFF
TRBV5-6,TRBJ1-6,NA,CASSPGGPILNSPLHF
TRBV5-1,TRBJ1-1,NA,CASSGMDLNTEAFF
TRBV23-1,TRBJ2-7,NA,CASRHAIRDGSSF
TRBV27,TRBJ1-2,NA,CASSLGGAGYGYTF
TRBV14,TRBJ2-2,TRBD1,CASSQEGTVPYSGELFF
TRBV18,TRBJ2-5,NA,CASSQAGTTQETQYF
TRBV4-1,TRBJ2-7,NA,CASSQEGTEQYF
TRBV9,TRBJ1-1,NA,CASSSQQGNTEAFF
TRBV11-2,TRBJ2-7,NA,CASSLVVGSEQYF
TRBV5-1,TRBJ2-7,NA,CASSWAESSYEQYF
TRBV19,TRBJ1-1,NA,CASSIRAQNTEAFF
TRBV27,TRBJ2-1,NA,CASSFGYNEQFF
TRBV30,TRBJ2-7,TRBD1,CAWGGTGRLQYF
TRBV5-1,TRBJ1-5,NA,CASSLARDFNQPQHF
TRBV2,TRBJ1-1,NA,CASSEDMGTEAFF
TRBV4-1,TRBJ1-5,TRBD1,CASSQGGQGGNQPQHF
TRBV4-1,TRBJ1-6,TRBD1,CASSRMDRTHNSPLHF
TRBV5-6,TRBJ2-7,TRBD2,CASSPPWLAGLPGEQYF
TRBV28,TRBJ2-5,NA,CASRSLWQETQYF
TRBV19,TRBJ2-7,TRBD1,CASSSTPGQGYEQYF
TRBV12-5,TRBJ1-5,TRBD1,CASGLGTGLLQPQHF
TRBV28,TRBJ2-7,TRBD1,CASSPEETGWAYEQYF
TRBV13,TRBJ2-3,NA,CASSSGRGADTQYF
TRBV25-1,TRBJ1-3,TRBD1,CASSGQGTLLYF
TRBV14,TRBJ1-2,NA,CASSTLIFGYGYTF
TRBV11-3,TRBJ2-2,NA,CASRTRPGSGQSNNTGELFF
TRBV5-6,TRBJ1-5,TRBD1,CASSIKQGRNNQPQHF
TRBV5-6,TRBJ2-5,TRBD2,CASSLYLAGETQYF
TRBV6-1,TRBJ2-7,NA,CASSEGGRYEQYF
TRBV30,TRBJ2-7,TRBD1,CAWSYDRDYEQYF
TRBV27,TRBJ2-7,NA,CASRGNSPRTYEQYF
TRBV9,TRBJ2-7,NA,CASSVGGERDEQYF
TRBV19,TRBJ2-3,TRBD2,CATTSASDTQYF
TRBV7-9,TRBJ2-2,NA,CASSFRAPGELFF
TRBV5-6,TRBJ1-5,NA,CASSFGQHNQPQHF
TRBV5-1,TRBJ1-1,NA,CASSWETGINTEAFF